These T cell receptor beta chains were read from a single sample in a study of beta chain features in type 1 diabetes. Generated by immunoSEQ multiplex PCR, the TCRdb table keeps only in-frame clones and is missing some. In the table there are under 500,000 clones, about 30% of which are singletons. The sequenced material came from naive CD4+ T cells from blood. The receptors derive from a man between 18 and 29 years old in good health. Each CDR3 is given with its conserved first and last residue. A D gene is named only where the DNA matches it firmly. Not all rows give a size; the values are once, few, many and, for expanded clones, a class.

CDR3 DNA	CDR3 protein	V gene	D gene	J gene	clone size
TGTGCCAGTAGTCCCCCCGGACAGGGAACAACGAACACTGAAGCTTTCTTT	CASSPPGQGTTNTEAFF	TRBV19	TRBD1	TRBJ1-1	.
TGTGCCAGCAGTTTGACCGAAACGAGGACAGATACGCAGTATTTT	CASSLTETRTDTQYF	TRBV28	.	TRBJ2-3	.
TGTGCCAGCAGTGAAGCAGCGGGAGGCCCCTACAATGAGCAGTTCTTC	CASSEAAGGPYNEQFF	TRBV2	TRBD2	TRBJ2-1	few
TGTGCCAGCAGCGCGACAGGGACCGAAGGCTACACCTTC	CASSATGTEGYTF	TRBV28	TRBD1	TRBJ1-2	.
TGTGCCACCAGCAAAGGGAATGAGCAGTTCTTC	CATSKGNEQFF	TRBV15	.	TRBJ2-1	few
TGTGCCATGGGGACTTCCGGGGAGACCCAGTACTTC	CAMGTSGETQYF	TRBV6-6	.	TRBJ2-5	.
TGTGCCAGCATCCCCCCCCGGAGCTCCTACGAGCAGTACTTC	CASIPPRSSYEQYF	TRBV28	.	TRBJ2-7	few
TGTGCCAGCTCATCCCGTCGGGACAGCTCCTACAATGAGCAGTTCTTC	CASSSRRDSSYNEQFF	TRBV18	TRBD1	TRBJ2-1	.
TGCAGCGTTGAAGGACAGGGAGAAGCTTTCTTT	CSVEGQGEAFF	TRBV29-1	TRBD1	TRBJ1-1	few
TGCGCCAGCAGCCAAGAAAGGGGACAATACAATGAGCAGTTCTTC	CASSQERGQYNEQFF	TRBV4-1	.	TRBJ2-1	.
TGCAGCGTTGGGCAGGGACTCGAGCAGTACTTC	CSVGQGLEQYF	TRBV29-1	.	TRBJ2-7	.
TGCGCCAGCAGCCAAGACCGATGGGCTAGCGGCCACTACAATGAGCAGTTCTTC	CASSQDRWASGHYNEQFF	TRBV4-1	TRBD2	TRBJ2-1	few
TGTGCCAGCAGCTTGTGGGTTTCCTATGGCTACACCTTC	CASSLWVSYGYTF	TRBV5-6	.	TRBJ1-2	.
TGCGCCAGCAGCGGCAGACCGGGACAGGGTTTTGCAGGAAACACCATATATTTT	CASSGRPGQGFAGNTIYF	TRBV4-3	TRBD1	TRBJ1-3	.
TGCGCCAGCAGCCAAGCGGTCGCGGAGACCCAGTACTTC	CASSQAVAETQYF	TRBV4-3	.	TRBJ2-5	once
TGTGCCTGGACCCGGGACATTTACGAGCAGTACTTC	CAWTRDIYEQYF	TRBV30	.	TRBJ2-7	few
TGTGCCAGCAGCCTATCGCAGTTGAGCTCCTACGAGCAGTACTTC	CASSLSQLSSYEQYF	TRBV7-2	.	TRBJ2-7	.
TGTGCCAGCAGCTTGGGACAGCAGGTCCTTCAGTACTTC	CASSLGQQVLQYF	TRBV5-6	.	TRBJ2-4	.
TGTGCCTGGAGTACGAGGGGAGGGGCTGGCTACACCTTC	CAWSTRGGAGYTF	TRBV30	.	TRBJ1-2	few
TGTGCCTGGAGTGGACAGGGCTATGGCTACACCTTC	CAWSGQGYGYTF	TRBV30	TRBD1	TRBJ1-2	few
TGTGCCAGCAGCCTACTAGCGGGGATCTCCTACGAGCAGTACTTC	CASSLLAGISYEQYF	TRBV28	TRBD2	TRBJ2-7	.
TGTGCCAGCAGTCCTCGGGTAGCGGGAGGGCCGGCGACCCAGTACTTC	CASSPRVAGGPATQYF	TRBV7-6	TRBD2	TRBJ2-5	.
TGTGCCAGCAGCGTAGCTCTGGGCGGGAACTATGGCTACACCTTC	CASSVALGGNYGYTF	TRBV9	.	TRBJ1-2	.
TGCAGCGTGGGGGAGGGGGCTTGGGATACGCAGTATTTT	CSVGEGAWDTQYF	TRBV29-1	.	TRBJ2-3	.
TGTGCCTGGACCCCAATGGGCAGGGGCATCTATGGCTACACCTTC	CAWTPMGRGIYGYTF	TRBV30	.	TRBJ1-2	few